This TCR beta chain is from a study of spatial heterogeneity in lung cancer. Across the whole study: Alpha-chain sequences were consistently detected less often than beta-chain sequences. Each distinct TCR and UMI combination averaged more than ten appearances in raw reads.

TCR cDNA molecules each carried a unique molecular identifier. TCRdb re-called the 5' RACE reads through MiXCR, storing one row per CDR3 protein. The sample includes 7,000 or so distinct CDR3 sequences, about 5.4% of them seen just once. This clonotype is medium-sized in the sample. A read error may produce the germline difference seen at one junction end. Time point specified: sample taken at primary tumor resection. TCRs were sequenced from unsorted whole RNA of tumor, nontumor lung or PBMC. Donors were around 70 untreated early-stage non-small cell lung cancer patients. Sequenced here: normal lung tissue next to the tumor, sampled at surgery. The clonotype was recovered from a female donor with early-stage non-small cell lung cancer.

CDR3 region: CASSLVPEGGTEAFF. CDR3 DNA sequence: TGCGCTAGCAGCTTGGTCCCTGAGGGAGGCACTGAAGCTTTCTTT. The chain links TRBV5-1 to TRBJ1-1, with D unclear. This CDR3 is 15 amino acids long. Germline CDR1 and CDR2: SGHRS and YFSETQ. Filled out from reference TRBV5-1 and TRBJ1-1, the complete variable domain reads KAGVTQTPRYLIKTRGQQVTLSCSPISGHRSVSWYQQTPGQGLQFLFEYFSETQRNKGNFPGRFSGRQFSNSRSEMNVSTLELGDSALYLCASSLVPEGGTEAFFGQGTRLTVV.